The 12 T cell receptor beta chains in this list originate from one sample, sequenced in a study of T-cell memory formation after mild COVID-19. TCRdb processed the 5' RACE reads anew with MiXCR; each CDR3 protein has one entry. The profile covers a few hundred thousand distinct CDR3 sequences, with roughly an eighth appearing a single time and roughly a fifth taken by the ten largest. Sequencing was performed on PBMCs or a T cell subset sorted from them (not recorded which). All receptors derive from a man younger than 35 who had mild COVID-19 (a few samples of this study predate the infection). Cell type and time point are not known.

This clonotype was detected only a few times. The chain's CDR3 is CASRTGLYMNTEAFF. CDR3 DNA: TGTGCCAGCAGAACGGGACTTTATATGAACACTGAAGCTTTCTTT. The rearrangement links TRBV6-1 to TRBJ1-1, with D maybe TRBD1 (5 bases). V lost 6 bases and J 0 bases, leaving 14 bases between the germline ends. CDR3 length: 15 amino acids. Looked up from germline, CDR1 is MNHNS and CDR2 is SASEGT.

This clonotype was seen a handful of times. The rearrangement links TRBV7-2 to TRBJ2-3, with D perhaps TRBD1 (5 bases). This CDR3 spans 14 amino acids. The V and J ends lost 5 bases and 2 bases respectively, with 11 bases between them. Germline CDR1 and CDR2: SGHTA and FQGNSA. The CDR3 bases are TGTGCCAGCAGCATAGGGGCAGACACAGATACGCAGTATTTT. Encoded protein: CASSIGADTDTQYF.

This clonotype has only a few counts. The V gene is TRBV9, the J gene TRBJ1-1; D possibly corresponds to TRBD1 (5 bases). This CDR3 spans 12 amino acids. Germline values: CDR1 SGDLS, CDR2 YYNGEE. V gave up 3 bases and J gave up 8 bases, with 11 bases separating them. The CDR3 coding sequence is TGTGCCAGCAGCGGCCTGGGACGGGAAGCTTTCTTT. Translating it yields CASSGLGREAFF.

This clonotype was detected only a few times. This chain joins TRBV5-6 and TRBJ2-5; the match to TRBD1 covers 8 bases. The CDR3 is 13 amino acids. The trim removed 2 bases at V and 9 bases at J, leaving 6 bases unmatched. CDR1 and CDR2 (germline): SGHDT, YYEEEE. The CDR3 DNA reads TGTGCCAGCAGCTTTTACCACAGGGGGGCCCAGTACTTC. Protein: CASSFYHRGAQYF. The complete variable domain, with remaining parts taken from reference TRBV5-6 and TRBJ2-5, reads DAGVTQSPTHLIKTRGQQVTLRCSPKSGHDTVSWYQQALGQGPQFIFQYYEEEERQRGNFPDRFSGHQFPNYSSELNVNALLLGDSALYLCASSFYHRGAQYFGPGTRLLVL.

This clonotype was recorded at least ten times. The CDR3 protein is CASSRGRGAQETQYF. CDR3 coding DNA: TGTGCCAGTAGTAGGGGCCGGGGGGCCCAAGAGACCCAGTACTTC. The rearrangement links TRBV19 to TRBJ2-5; D possibly corresponds to TRBD2 (7 bases). CDR3 length: 15 residues. Trimming stripped 4 bases from V and 1 base from J, with 13 bases between. CDR1 and CDR2 (germline): LNHDA, SQIVND (reference sequence).

This chain links TRBV25-1 with TRBJ2-3; D is unresolved. V shed 1 base and J shed 1 base, with 6 bases lying between them. The CDR3 contains 14 residues. Germline assignment: CDR1 MGHDK and CDR2 SYGVNS. The CDR3 region has the DNA TGTGCCAGCAGTGAATCACTCCGCACAGATACGCAGTATTTT. Translation: CASSESLRTDTQYF.

The V and J genes are TRBV7-2 and TRBJ2-3; D is possibly TRBD1 (5 bases). The V and J ends lost 5 bases and 2 bases respectively, with 11 bases between them. The germline V gene encodes CDR1 SGHTA and CDR2 FQGNSA. This CDR3 has 14 amino acids. CDR3 sequence reads: CASSGRGLTDTQYF. The CDR3 bases are TGTGCCAGCAGCGGAAGGGGCCTCACAGATACGCAGTATTTT.

This clonotype was picked up a small number of times. The rearrangement links TRBV4-3 to TRBJ1-2; D gene ambiguous. There are 17 residues in the CDR3. Germline V CDR1 and CDR2: LGHNA, YSLEER. The ends were cut back, 0 bases at V and 3 bases at J, with 17 bases in the middle. The CDR3 DNA reads TGCGCCAGCAGCCAAGAGTTTCGGGAACCCCGCCACTATGGCTACACCTTC. Translation: CASSQEFREPRHYGYTF.

This clonotype was detected a few times. CDR3 coding DNA: TGTGCCAGCAGTTACTCAGCTAGCGGGACTATCACAGATACGCAGTATTTT. Translation: CASSYSASGTITDTQYF. V and J are TRBV6-5 and TRBJ2-3, with 9 bases aligning to TRBD2. With V trimmed by 0 bases and J by 2 bases, 6 bases remained unmatched. CDR3 length equals 17 residues. Germline CDR1 reads MNHEY; CDR2 reads SVGAGI.

This clonotype was detected a few times. CDR3 protein: CATGVLQGAKDTQYF. In DNA, the CDR3 is TGTGCCACCGGAGTACTCCAGGGGGCAAAAGATACGCAGTATTTT. The chain recombines TRBV6-4 with TRBJ2-3, with 8 bases that match TRBD1. J lost 5 bases, V lost 10 bases, and 14 bases had no gene match. CDR1 is MRHNA and CDR2 is SNTAGT in the germline V gene. The CDR3 runs 15 residues.

This clonotype was counted a single time. This chain connects TRBV7-2 to TRBJ2-7, with D possibly being TRBD1 (5 bases). Trimming shortened V by 1 base and J by 2 bases, and 9 bases separated the two germline ends. Germline assignment: CDR1 SGHTA and CDR2 FQGNSA. The CDR3 is 14 amino acids. The CDR3 DNA reads as TGTGCCAGCAGCTTAGATCAGGGAACCTACGAGCAGTACGTC. This codes for CASSLDQGTYEQYV.

This clonotype was seen only a few times. The gene calls are TRBV19 and TRBJ2-7; perhaps TRBD1 as D (6 bases). V lost 7 bases and J lost 0, with 7 bases in between. The CDR3 length is 12 residues. In germline, CDR1 is LNHDA, CDR2 SQIVND (reference sequence). In DNA, the CDR3 is TGTGCCAGTATGGACAGCTCCTACGAGCAGTACTTC. Translation gives CASMDSSYEQYF. The variable domain in full, completed from reference TRBV19 and TRBJ2-7, reads DGGITQSPKYLFRKEGQNVTLSCEQNLNHDAMYWYRQDPGQGLRLIYYSQIVNDFQKGDIAEGYSVSREKKESFPLTVTSAQKNPTAFYLCASMDSSYEQYFGPGTRLTVT.